What follows is one T cell receptor (beta chain) and its context. Its cognate antigen is unknown. TCRdb used MiXCR to reprocess the reads, holding one entry per CDR3 protein. The sample records about a million distinct CDR3 sequences, roughly 30% being singletons. This entry is derived from a study of T cell repertoires in cytomegalovirus infection. Study context: An indication of both CMV infection and matching HLA type came from public TCR beta signatures.

Trimming shortened V by 0 bases and J by 7 bases, and 10 bases separated the two germline ends. This CDR3 spans 15 amino acids. Germline V lookup: CDR1 SGHAT, CDR2 FQNNGV. Study results and limitations: The ex vivo response was dominated by HLA-C-restricted CMV-specific TCR beta clonotypes. Cumulative frequency of public TCR beta families picked out carriers of CMV plus the relevant HLA.

This specimen was cultured CD8+ T cells from PBMCs, taken from culture after CMV antigen stimulation. The chain links TRBV11-2 to TRBJ1-6; no clear D gene. The TCR originated in a human donor in good health (CMV status not recorded). Some clones in this sample may be carry-over from other donors' samples. CDR3 DNA: TGTGCCAGCAGCTTAGAATATAATAGGAATTCACCCCTCCACTTT. Protein sequence: CASSLEYNRNSPLHF.